This is a list of T cell receptor beta chains from one sample in a study of blood T cell repertoires in COVID-19. Some clones are missing from TCRdb's copy, which holds only in-frame ones; the method was immunoSEQ multiplex PCR. The sample records approximately 200,000 clones, around nine tenths being singletons. Source material: PBMCs or T cells enriched from blood (not recorded which). The receptors shown here come from a woman aged 25 to 39 who had been exposed to COVID-19. The CDR3 runs from the conserved cysteine through the conserved F or W. Size values are once, few and many counts, or a class for expanded clones, and some rows have none.

j_call | clone_size | v_call | cdr3_aa
TRBJ1-1 | - | TRBV18 | CASSPPDRMNTEAFF
TRBJ2-5 | - | TRBV25-1 | CASSFAKTQYF
TRBJ2-7 | medium-sized | TRBV30 | CAWSGMTVSYEQYF
TRBJ2-2 | few | TRBV5-1 | CASSWGQGFGELFF
TRBJ2-7 | - | TRBV5-5 | CASSGGRTTYEQYF
TRBJ1-2 | - | TRBV27 | CASSLKGDYGYTF
TRBJ2-1 | - | TRBV27 | CASSFFVSARLADNEQFF
TRBJ2-3 | - | TRBV29-1 | CSAIGGAGADTQYF
TRBJ1-5 | - | TRBV19 | CASSPSFGSNQPQHF
TRBJ2-7 | - | TRBV27 | CASSFGPGRTYGQYF
TRBJ2-1 | - | TRBV5-1 | CASRSGPEDNEQFF
TRBJ2-4 | - | TRBV11-2 | CASRATKEAKNIQYF
TRBJ2-2 | - | TRBV14 | CASSLADTGELFF
TRBJ2-7 | - | TRBV5-1 | CASSLGTSGFHEQYF
TRBJ2-2 | - | TRBV5-1 | CASSPGQGAGELFF
TRBJ1-1 | - | TRBV29-1 | CSLKDSPTEAFF
TRBJ1-4 | - | TRBV19 | CASSKQRQAMEKLFF
TRBJ1-5 | - | TRBV4-1 | CASSQDMNEGAGYNQPQHF
TRBJ1-2 | few | TRBV5-1 | CASSLDRGQVYGYTF
TRBJ2-1 | - | TRBV30 | CAWKGTSNEQFF
TRBJ1-1 | - | TRBV7-2 | CASSSRDRAVTEAFF
TRBJ2-2 | - | TRBV10-2 | CASRNRQGGTGELFF
TRBJ2-7 | - | TRBV6-5 | CASSYSKGQRDYEQYF
TRBJ2-5 | - | TRBV30 | CAWSVGTGGGETQYF
TRBJ1-2 | - | TRBV5-1 | CASSFTSGVDGYTF
TRBJ2-7 | - | TRBV12-3/TRBV12-4 | CASSLRGAHEQYF
TRBJ1-2 | - | TRBV4-2 | CASSQDRGSSKDGYTF
TRBJ1-4 | - | TRBV25-1 | CASSGQSNEKLFF
TRBJ2-1 | - | TRBV7-9 | CASSFLAGNSYNEQFF
TRBJ1-1 | - | TRBV19 | CASSNRGLTEAFF
TRBJ2-5 | once | TRBV6-5 | CASTWGGGQETQYF
TRBJ1-5 | - | TRBV18 | CASSSGQGADQPQHF
TRBJ2-2 | - | TRBV4-1 | CASSHGILNTGELFF
TRBJ2-7 | - | TRBV9 | CASSVSSGGGIYEQYF
TRBJ2-7 | few | TRBV12-3/TRBV12-4 | CASSLELYEQYF
TRBJ1-3 | - | TRBV15 | CATSGNTIYF
TRBJ1-2 | - | TRBV18 | CASSPPAQGMNYGYTF
TRBJ2-5 | once | TRBV9 | CASSVGVGLAGTLQETQYF
TRBJ1-4 | - | TRBV7-6 | CASSFTGIGNEKLFF